This T cell receptor beta chain was obtained from a study of blood T cell repertoires in COVID-19. Study context: COVID-19 samples, acute and convalescent, were from the United States, Italy and Spain.

Measured with immunoSEQ multiplex PCR; TCRdb has only the in-frame clones, and not every one. The sample holds about 190,000 clones; roughly 91% are singletons and the top ten take about 6.3%. Looked up from germline, CDR1 is MNHEY and CDR2 is SMNVEV (reference sequence). V dropped 5 bases and J dropped 1 base, with 12 bases sitting between them. The CDR3 covers 14 residues. Sequencing was carried out using peripheral blood. The TCR originated in a middle-aged man with active or convalescent COVID-19. The rearrangement joins TRBV27 to TRBJ2-7; weak D call: TRBD1 (5 bases). The DNA of the CDR3 is TGTGCCAGCAGTGCCAGGGAATCATCCTACGAGCAGTACTTC. It encodes CASSARESSYEQYF.